The following is a T cell receptor (beta chain) sequence with its context. Antigen unknown. Per the germline V gene, CDR1 is MGHRA and CDR2 is YSYEKL. The V end lost 0 bases, the J end lost 4 bases, and 15 bases lay between the germline ends. CDR3 length: 16 residues. Specified time point: newly diagnosed GD, antithyroid drugs for less than 3 months. After RNA was extracted from PBMCs, the TCR library was made from it. Graves' disease diagnosis followed American Thyroid Association guidelines. This record belongs to a study of regulatory T cells in long-lasting Graves disease. Whole-study results and caveats: With persistent disease, TRBV28, TRBJ1-2 and TRBJ2-5 were the favored segments. The study found persistent patients shared more public clonotypes (around 2,500) than new patients (roughly 880).

The TCR beta library used iRepertoire HTBI primers with Arm-PCR amplification of CDR3. TCRdb recomputed calls from the multiplex PCR reads with MiXCR, one row per CDR3 protein. The sample has 400,000 to 500,000 distinct CDR3 sequences; about 15% are singletons. These data were likewise used in another study, on T cells in Graves' hyperthyroidism and ophthalmopathy. That work states: Patients between 18 and 65 years old had hyperthyroidism, newly diagnosed and lasting under 2 months.

V is TRBV4-1 and J is TRBJ2-5; D perhaps matches TRBD2 (5 bases). The origin of this receptor is a woman aged 25 to 39 with Graves disease. The specimen comprised peripheral blood mononuclear cells (PBMCs), sampled at new diagnosis, from a patient treated with antithyroid drugs. As DNA, the CDR3 is TGCGCCAGCAGCCAAGATAGGTTCGGGGTTGGAGAGACCCAGTACTTC. Its protein is CASSQDRFGVGETQYF.